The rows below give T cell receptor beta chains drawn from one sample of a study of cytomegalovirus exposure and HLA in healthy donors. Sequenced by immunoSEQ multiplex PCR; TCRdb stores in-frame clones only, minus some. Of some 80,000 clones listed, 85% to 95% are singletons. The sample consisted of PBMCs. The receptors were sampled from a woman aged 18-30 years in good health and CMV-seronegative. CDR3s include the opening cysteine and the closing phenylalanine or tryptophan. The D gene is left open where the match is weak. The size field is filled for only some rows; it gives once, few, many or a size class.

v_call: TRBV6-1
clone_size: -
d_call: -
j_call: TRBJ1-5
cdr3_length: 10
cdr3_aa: CASSEYPQHF
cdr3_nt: TGTGCCAGCAGTGAATATCCCCAGCATTTT

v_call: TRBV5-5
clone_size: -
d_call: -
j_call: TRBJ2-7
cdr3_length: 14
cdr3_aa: CASTSGPRALEQYF
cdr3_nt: TGTGCCAGCACCTCCGGACCCAGGGCCCTCGAGCAGTACTTC

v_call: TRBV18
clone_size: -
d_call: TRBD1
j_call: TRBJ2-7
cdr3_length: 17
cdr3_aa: CASSPSYSGGIIYEQYF
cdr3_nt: TGTGCCAGCTCACCGTCCTATTCAGGGGGTATTATCTACGAGCAGTACTTC

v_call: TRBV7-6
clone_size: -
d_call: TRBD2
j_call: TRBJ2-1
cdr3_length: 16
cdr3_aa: CASSMLLAGGRDEQFF
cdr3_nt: TGTGCCAGCAGCATGCTGCTAGCGGGGGGCCGGGATGAGCAGTTCTTC

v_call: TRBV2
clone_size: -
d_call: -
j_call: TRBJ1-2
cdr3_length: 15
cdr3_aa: CASSEARGSSYGYTF
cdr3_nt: TGTGCCAGCAGTGAAGCTAGAGGGTCTAGCTATGGCTACACCTTC

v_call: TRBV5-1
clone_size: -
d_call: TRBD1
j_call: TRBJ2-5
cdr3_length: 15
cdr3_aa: CASSPGTGMSETQYF
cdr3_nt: TGCGCCAGCAGTCCCGGGACAGGCATGTCGGAGACCCAGTACTTC

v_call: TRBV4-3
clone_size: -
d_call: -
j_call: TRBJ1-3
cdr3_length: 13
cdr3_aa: CASSQAEGNTIYF
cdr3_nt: TGCGCCAGCAGCCAAGCGGAGGGAAACACCATATATTTT

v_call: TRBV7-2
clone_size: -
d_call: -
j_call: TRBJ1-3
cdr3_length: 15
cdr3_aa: CASSGGWISKNTIYF
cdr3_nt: TGTGCCAGCAGCGGCGGTTGGATTTCGAAAAACACCATATATTTT

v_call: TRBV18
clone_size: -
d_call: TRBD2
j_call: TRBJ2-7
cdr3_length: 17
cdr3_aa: CASSPRLTSGRRYEQYF
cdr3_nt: TGTGCCAGCTCACCACGGTTGACTAGCGGGAGGCGTTACGAGCAGTACTTC

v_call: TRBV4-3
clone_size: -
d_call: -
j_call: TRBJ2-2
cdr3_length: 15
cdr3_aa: CASSQDGRDTGELFF
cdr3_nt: TGCGCCAGCAGCCAAGATGGGAGAGACACCGGGGAGCTGTTTTTT

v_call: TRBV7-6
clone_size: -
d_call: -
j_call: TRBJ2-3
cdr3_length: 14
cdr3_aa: CASSSSPTGDTQYF
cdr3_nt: TGTGCCAGCAGCTCTAGCCCCACGGGAGATACGCAGTATTTT

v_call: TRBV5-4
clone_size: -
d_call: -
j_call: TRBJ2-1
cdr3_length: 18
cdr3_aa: CASSSAQSQGGGYNEQFF
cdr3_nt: TGTGCCAGCAGCTCAGCCCAGTCGCAGGGGGGTGGCTACAATGAGCAGTTCTTC

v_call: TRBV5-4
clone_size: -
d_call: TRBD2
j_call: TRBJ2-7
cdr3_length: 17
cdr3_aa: CASSLYRLAGNSYEQYF
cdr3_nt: TGTGCCAGCAGCTTGTACAGGCTAGCGGGAAACTCCTACGAGCAGTACTTC

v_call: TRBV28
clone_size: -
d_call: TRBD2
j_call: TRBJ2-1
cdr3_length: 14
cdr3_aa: CASSLRGLAGGPFF
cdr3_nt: TGTGCCAGCAGTTTAAGGGGACTAGCGGGAGGGCCGTTCTTC

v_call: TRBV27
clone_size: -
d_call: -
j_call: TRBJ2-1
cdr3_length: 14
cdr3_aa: CASSFLGIGNEQFF
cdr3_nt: TGTGCCAGCAGTTTTCTCGGGATAGGCAATGAGCAGTTCTTC

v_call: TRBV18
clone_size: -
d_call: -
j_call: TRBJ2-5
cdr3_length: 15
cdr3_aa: CASSPSGLGQETQYF
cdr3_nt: TGTGCCAGCTCACCTTCAGGACTTGGTCAAGAGACCCAGTACTTC

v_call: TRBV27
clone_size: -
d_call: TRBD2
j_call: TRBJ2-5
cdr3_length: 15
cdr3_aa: CASSFERGVGETQYF
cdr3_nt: TGTGCCAGCAGTTTTGAGCGGGGGGTCGGTGAGACCCAGTACTTC

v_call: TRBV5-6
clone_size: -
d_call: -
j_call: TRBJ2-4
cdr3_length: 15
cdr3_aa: CASSLGWGRMDIQYF
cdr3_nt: TGTGCCAGCAGCTTGGGATGGGGGAGGATGGACATTCAGTACTTC

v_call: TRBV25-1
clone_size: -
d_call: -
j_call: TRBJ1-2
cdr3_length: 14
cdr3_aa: CASSEGGGPYGYTF
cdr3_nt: TGTGCCAGCAGTGAAGGGGGAGGTCCCTATGGCTACACCTTC

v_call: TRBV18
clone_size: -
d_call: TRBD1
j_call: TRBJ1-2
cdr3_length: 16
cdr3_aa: CASSLRDRGGNYGYTF
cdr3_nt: TGTGCCAGCTCACTCCGGGACAGGGGAGGGAACTATGGCTACACCTTC

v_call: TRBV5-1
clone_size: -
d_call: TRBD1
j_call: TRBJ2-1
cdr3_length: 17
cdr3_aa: CASSLGLGQGAYNEQFF
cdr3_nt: TGCGCCAGCAGCTTGGGACTAGGACAGGGGGCCTACAATGAGCAGTTCTTC

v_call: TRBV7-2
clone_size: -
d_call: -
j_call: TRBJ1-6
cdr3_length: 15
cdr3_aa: CASSLGQGIDSPLHF
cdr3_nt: TGTGCCAGCAGCTTAGGGCAGGGAATCGATTCACCCCTCCACTTT

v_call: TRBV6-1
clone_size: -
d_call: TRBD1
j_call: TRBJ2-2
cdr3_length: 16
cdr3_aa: CASSDTGTGVTGELFF
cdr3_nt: TGTGCCAGCAGTGATACCGGGACAGGGGTTACCGGGGAGCTGTTTTTT

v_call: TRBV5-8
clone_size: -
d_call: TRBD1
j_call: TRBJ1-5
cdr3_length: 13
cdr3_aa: CASSPGQNQPQHF
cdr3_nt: TGTGCCAGCAGCCCGGGACAGAATCAGCCCCAGCATTTT

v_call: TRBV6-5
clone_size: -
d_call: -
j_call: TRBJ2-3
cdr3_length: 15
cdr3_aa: CASTPPGQVRDTQYF
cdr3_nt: TGTGCCAGCACTCCTCCGGGACAAGTAAGGGATACGCAGTATTTT

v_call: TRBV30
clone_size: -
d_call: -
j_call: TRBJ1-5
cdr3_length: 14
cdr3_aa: CAWSTGLGNQPQHF
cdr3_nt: TGTGCCTGGAGTACCGGGTTAGGCAATCAGCCCCAGCATTTT

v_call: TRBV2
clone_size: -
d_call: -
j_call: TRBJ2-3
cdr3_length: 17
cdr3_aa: CASSGGAGWPSTDTQYF
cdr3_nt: TGTGCCAGCAGTGGGGGTGCGGGGTGGCCTAGCACAGATACGCAGTATTTT

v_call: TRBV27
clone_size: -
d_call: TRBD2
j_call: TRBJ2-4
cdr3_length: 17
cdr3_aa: CASTGTSGRLGKNIQYF
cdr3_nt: TGTGCCAGCACCGGGACTAGCGGGAGGTTAGGCAAAAACATTCAGTACTTC

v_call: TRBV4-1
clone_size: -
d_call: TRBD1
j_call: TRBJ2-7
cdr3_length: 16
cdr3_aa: CASSQDPRTGAYEQYF
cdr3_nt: TGCGCCAGCAGCCAAGATCCTAGGACAGGGGCCTACGAGCAGTACTTC

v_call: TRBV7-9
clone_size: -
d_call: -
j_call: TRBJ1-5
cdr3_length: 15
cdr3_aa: CASSLTSVPNQPQHF
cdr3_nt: TGTGCCAGCAGCTTAACCTCAGTTCCCAATCAGCCCCAGCATTTT

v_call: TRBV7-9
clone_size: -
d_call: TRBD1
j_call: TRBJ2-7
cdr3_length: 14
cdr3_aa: CASSSGQGLYEQYF
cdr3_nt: TGTGCCAGCAGTTCTGGACAGGGCCTATACGAGCAGTACTTC

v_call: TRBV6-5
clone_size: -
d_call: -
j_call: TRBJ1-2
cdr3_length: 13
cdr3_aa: CASRVGEYYGYTF
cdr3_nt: TGTGCCAGCAGAGTTGGAGAGTACTATGGCTACACCTTC

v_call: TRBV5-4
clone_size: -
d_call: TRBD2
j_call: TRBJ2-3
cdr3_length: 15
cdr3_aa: CASSAGLEVPDTQYF
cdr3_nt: TGTGCCAGCAGCGCGGGACTAGAGGTACCAGATACGCAGTATTTT

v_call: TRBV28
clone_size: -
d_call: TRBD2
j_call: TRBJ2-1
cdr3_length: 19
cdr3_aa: CASSSPGTSGSLGYNEQFF
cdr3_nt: TGTGCCAGCAGTTCACCGGGGACTAGCGGGAGTCTTGGCTACAATGAGCAGTTCTTC

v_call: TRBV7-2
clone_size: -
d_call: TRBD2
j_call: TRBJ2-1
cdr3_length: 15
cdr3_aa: CASSLAGLAGDEQFF
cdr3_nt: TGTGCCAGCAGCTTAGCGGGATTAGCGGGAGATGAGCAGTTCTTC

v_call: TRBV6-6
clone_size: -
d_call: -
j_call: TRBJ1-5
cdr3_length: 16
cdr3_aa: CASSSGGRDSNQPQHF
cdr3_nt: TGTGCCAGCAGCTCCGGGGGAAGGGACAGCAATCAGCCCCAGCATTTT

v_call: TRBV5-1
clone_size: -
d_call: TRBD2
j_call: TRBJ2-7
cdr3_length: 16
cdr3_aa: CASSLAERGGAYEQYF
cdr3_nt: TGCGCCAGCAGCTTGGCCGAGCGGGGGGGCGCCTACGAGCAGTACTTC

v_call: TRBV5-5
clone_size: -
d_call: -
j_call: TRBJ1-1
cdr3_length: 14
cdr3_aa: CASSLHRAMAEAFF
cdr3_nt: TGTGCCAGCAGCTTGCACAGGGCGATGGCTGAAGCTTTCTTT

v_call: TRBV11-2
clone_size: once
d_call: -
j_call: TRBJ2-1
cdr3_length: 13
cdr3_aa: CASSLRQRDEQFF
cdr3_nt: TGTGCCAGCAGCTTACGGCAGAGGGATGAGCAGTTCTTC

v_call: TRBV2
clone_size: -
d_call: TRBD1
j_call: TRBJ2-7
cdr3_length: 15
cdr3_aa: CASSERDRGPYEQYF
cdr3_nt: TGTGCCAGCAGTGAAAGGGACAGGGGACCCTACGAGCAGTACTTC